The 32 T cell receptor beta chains reported below all come from one sample, sequenced in a study of shared clonotypes between healthy human individuals. Repertoires were generated with immunoSEQ multiplex PCR, while TCRdb's copy carries only in-frame clones and drops some. This sample yields roughly 500,000 clones, of which roughly 95% are seen a single time; roughly 0.06% belongs to the top ten. Input material: naive CD4+ T cells sorted from blood. Regarding subset: CD45RA+ positively selected. The receptors were gathered from a woman under 40 in good health.

This clone was picked up one time. The chain employs TRBV11-2 and TRBJ1-1; no reliable D call. V was shortened by 4 bases and J by 1 base, with 19 bases between the two germline ends. The CDR3 runs to 17 residues. Germline CDR1 is SGHAT and CDR2 is FQNNGV. The CDR3 loop reads CASSSGSPLGRNTEAFF. CDR3 nucleotides: TGTGCCAGCAGCTCAGGTTCCCCTCTAGGGCGGAACACTGAAGCTTTCTTT.

V is TRBV30 and J is TRBJ1-4; tentative D call: TRBD1 (6 bases). Germline lookup yields CDR1 GTSNPN and CDR2 SVGIG (reference sequence). The V and J ends lost 3 bases and 4 bases respectively, with 12 bases between them. CDR3 length equals 14 residues. CDR3 nucleotide sequence: TGTGCCTGGAGAGGGCCACAGGGTAATGAAAAACTGTTTTTT. It codes for CAWRGPQGNEKLFF.

The V gene is TRBV6-6, the J gene TRBJ1-3; D may be TRBD1 (5 bases). The V gene lost 6 bases and the J gene lost 0 bases, with 15 bases spanning the gap. The CDR3 covers 16 residues. Germline lookup yields CDR1 MNHNY and CDR2 SVGAGI (reference sequence). The chain's CDR3 is CASSSTGAPSGNTIYF. The DNA of the CDR3 is TGTGCCAGCAGCTCCACAGGAGCTCCCTCTGGAAACACCATATATTTT.

The J gene is TRBJ1-5, the V gene TRBV10-3; maybe TRBD1 (5 bases). The germline V and J ends were trimmed by 0 bases and 8 bases, with 14 bases remaining between them. The CDR3 runs to 15 residues. Germline CDR1 reads ENHRY; CDR2 reads SYGVKD. CDR3 bases: TGTGCCATCAGTGAGTCGAAGGGGCTAGGGGAGCCCCAGCATTTT. It translates to CAISESKGLGEPQHF.

This rearrangement joins TRBV2 to TRBJ1-5; D remains unclear. CDR1 is SNHLY and CDR2 is FYNNEI in the germline V gene. The V end was cut by 4 bases, the J end by 7 bases, with 8 bases between. This CDR3 comprises 12 residues. As DNA, the CDR3 is TGTGCCAGCAGTGCCGGGTTGCAGCCCCAGCATTTT. Its protein is CASSAGLQPQHF.

V and J are TRBV29-1 and TRBJ1-1, with a weak D call TRBD1 (6 bases). The CDR3 is 13 amino acids. The V end was cut by 3 bases, the J end by 0 bases, with 8 bases between. Looked up from germline, CDR1 is SQVTM and CDR2 is ANQGSEA. CDR3 loop: CSVEQGMNTEAFF. CDR3 in DNA: TGCAGCGTTGAGCAGGGGATGAACACTGAAGCTTTCTTT.

The V and J genes are TRBV5-6 and TRBJ2-2, with 10 bases identical to TRBD2. Looked up from germline, CDR1 is SGHDT and CDR2 is YYEEEE. V gave up 1 base and J gave up 4 bases; unmatched junction bases: 10. The CDR3 runs to 18 residues. CDR3 in amino acids: CASSLKGSGRPRTGELFF. The CDR3, as DNA: TGTGCCAGCAGCTTGAAGGGTAGCGGGAGGCCCCGCACCGGGGAGCTGTTTTTT.

This chain connects TRBV11-2 to TRBJ2-1; D is ambiguous. The germline V gene encodes CDR1 SGHAT and CDR2 FQNNGV. Trimming removed 4 bases at V and 2 bases at J, with 12 bases between. The CDR3 consists of 15 residues. CDR3 sequence (DNA): TGTGCCAGCAGCTCCTCTAAACCCCCCTACAATGAGCAGTTCTTC. This sequence encodes CASSSSKPPYNEQFF. The full variable domain, with the rest looked up from reference TRBV11-2 and TRBJ2-1, is EAGVAQSPRYKIIEKRQSVAFWCNPISGHATLYWYQQILGQGPKLLIQFQNNGVVDDSQLPKDRFSAERLKGVDSTLKIQPAKLEDSAVYLCASSSSKPPYNEQFFGPGTRLTVL.

The V call is TRBV6-1, the J call TRBJ2-7; unclear D gene. The CDR3 length is 14 residues. V was pared by 6 bases and J by 2 bases, with 14 bases between. CDR1 MNHNS and CDR2 SASEGT come from the germline V gene. The CDR3 DNA follows: TGTGCCAGCAGGAGCCGGGCCCTACCCTACGAGCAGTACTTC. Encoded protein: CASRSRALPYEQYF.

The rearrangement joins TRBV30 to TRBJ2-1; TRBD2 is a possible D gene (7 bases). Germline-derived CDR1 and CDR2 are GTSNPN and SVGIG (reference sequence). This CDR3 has 16 amino acids. V was cut by 0 bases and J by 2 bases, with 14 bases left in between. CDR3 coding DNA: TGTGCCTGGAGTGTAGAGGCGGGGGCGCCCTACAATGAGCAGTTCTTC. It specifies CAWSVEAGAPYNEQFF.

This chain joins TRBV29-1 and TRBJ2-1, with 11 bases identical to TRBD2. CDR1 SQVTM and CDR2 ANQGSEA come from the germline V gene. V shed 1 base and J 8 bases; nucleotides not matched to a gene: 7. CDR3 length equals 15 residues. The CDR3, as DNA: TGCAGCGTTGAAGGCCGGATAGCGGGAGGGGATGAGCAGTTCTTC. Protein: CSVEGRIAGGDEQFF.

V and J are TRBV28 and TRBJ1-1; D is unresolved. Germline V lookup: CDR1 MDHEN, CDR2 SYDVKM. Trimming cost V 3 bases and J 3 bases, with 5 bases left between them. The CDR3 sequence is 12 residues long. The CDR3 nucleotides are TGTGCCAGCAGTTTTTCCCACACTGAAGCTTTCTTT. Translation gives CASSFSHTEAFF.

This chain's CDR3 is CASGGKSGSHTGELFF. CDR3 sequence (DNA): TGTGCCAGCGGGGGGAAGAGCGGGAGTCACACCGGGGAGCTGTTTTTT. The gene calls are TRBV6-6 and TRBJ2-2; 8 bases are a match to TRBD2. V was pared by 8 bases and J by 3 bases, with 11 bases of the junction left unmatched. From germline, CDR1 is MNHNY and CDR2 SVGAGI (reference sequence). This CDR3 has 16 amino acids.

The chain carries TRBV10-3 and TRBJ2-5; perhaps TRBD1 as D (5 bases). Trimming cost V 3 bases and J 2 bases, with 13 bases left between them. Germline V gene lookup returns CDR1 ENHRY and CDR2 SYGVKD. The CDR3 consists of 15 residues. The CDR3 DNA follows: TGTGCCATCAGTGAAAACGCAGGGAATCAAGAGACCCAGTACTTC. It yields the protein CAISENAGNQETQYF.

The chain employs TRBV4-1 and TRBJ2-1; possibly TRBD2 for D (6 bases). V gave up 4 bases and J gave up 0 bases, with 10 bases separating them. The CDR3 is made up of 15 amino acids. Germline V gene data show CDR1 as MGHRA and CDR2 as YSYEKL. CDR3 sequence (DNA): TGCGCCAGCAGCCGGGCGGGGAGCTCCTACAATGAGCAGTTCTTC. Encoded protein: CASSRAGSSYNEQFF.

J is TRBJ1-5 and V is TRBV18, with TRBD1 matching over 9 bases. Trimming removed 3 bases from V and 6 bases from J; junction bases left unmatched: 6. This CDR3 is built from 15 residues. Germline V lookup: CDR1 KGHSH, CDR2 LQKENI. CDR3 loop: CASSPRDRVGQPQHF. In nucleotides, the CDR3 is TGTGCCAGCTCACCTCGGGACAGGGTGGGTCAGCCCCAGCATTTT.

This clone has only one observation. The rearrangement uses TRBV27 and TRBJ2-3, with 7 bases lining up with TRBD2. Trimming took 6 bases from V and 5 from J; bases not matched to a gene: 8. This CDR3 region has 14 residues. From germline, CDR1 is MNHEY and CDR2 SMNVEV (reference sequence). The CDR3 region is CASRGSGKKDTQYF. CDR3 nucleotide sequence: TGTGCCAGCAGAGGCAGCGGGAAAAAAGATACGCAGTATTTT.

The rearrangement joins TRBV11-2 to TRBJ2-1; TRBD1 or TRBD2 may be the D gene (5 bases each). Germline CDR1 and CDR2: SGHAT and FQNNGV. Deletions cut 5 bases from V and 7 bases from J, with 18 bases between. The CDR3 has 15 residues. The CDR3, as DNA: TGTGCCAGCAGCCACCATGGGACCTATAGGAATGAGCAGTTCTTC. Amino acids: CASSHHGTYRNEQFF.

This rearrangement joins TRBV28 to TRBJ1-4; D unclear. CDR1 MDHEN and CDR2 SYDVKM come from the germline V gene. V gave up 3 bases and J gave up 4 bases, with 12 bases separating them. The CDR3 length is 15 residues. CDR3 loop: CASSFSAAGNEKLFF. The DNA for the CDR3 is TGTGCCAGCAGTTTCTCGGCGGCCGGTAATGAAAAACTGTTTTTT.

The chain couples TRBV5-1 to TRBJ2-3, with D perhaps matching TRBD1 (6 bases). The V end was cut by 0 bases, the J end by 3 bases, with 11 bases between. This CDR3 is 15 amino acids long. Germline V gives CDR1 SGHRS, CDR2 YFSETQ. Here the CDR3 DNA reads TGCGCCAGCAGCTTGGGGACAGTTGGGACAGATACGCAGTATTTT. This sequence encodes CASSLGTVGTDTQYF.

A single count supports this clone. The chain links TRBV5-1 to TRBJ1-6, with 9 positions matching TRBD1. Trimming at V came to 0 bases and at J to 7 bases, leaving 5 bases not matched to a gene. The CDR3 length is 16 residues. Germline-derived CDR1 and CDR2 are SGHRS and YFSETQ. CDR3 sequence (DNA): TGCGCCAGCAGCTTGGAAATTGGACAGGGGAATTCACCCCTCCACTTT. Its protein is CASSLEIGQGNSPLHF.

This clone was detected only once. This chain joins TRBV7-2 and TRBJ2-7, with TRBD2 matching over 13 bases. Germline CDR1 reads SGHTA; CDR2 reads FQGNSA. V was clipped by 4 bases and J by 2 bases; unmatched bases: 2. The CDR3 is 15 residues long. In DNA form, the CDR3 reads TGTGCCAGCAGCTACGGACTAGCGGGAGCCTACGAGCAGTACTTC. Residues: CASSYGLAGAYEQYF.

The V and J genes are TRBV28 and TRBJ2-7, with a possible D match to TRBD2 (6 bases). The CDR3 loop spans 13 amino acids. Germline V CDR1 and CDR2: MDHEN, SYDVKM. V was clipped by 3 bases and J by 4 bases, with 10 bases between them. The CDR3 DNA follows: TGTGCCAGCAGTTTCGGGGGATGGTACGAGCAGTACTTC. This translates into CASSFGGWYEQYF.

The CDR3 nucleotides are TGTGCCAGCAGCCGCGGACTAGTCTACGAGCAGTACTTC. Residues: CASSRGLVYEQYF. V and J are TRBV27 and TRBJ2-5; TRBD2 agrees at 7 bases. The J call is in doubt because the DNA end fits TRBJ2-7 better. This CDR3 has 13 amino acids. CDR1 is MNHEY, CDR2 SMNVEV, per germline (reference sequence).

The rearrangement uses TRBV5-6 and TRBJ2-3; 9 bases agree with TRBD2. Per germline, CDR1 SGHDT and CDR2 YYEEEE. The CDR3 has 18 residues. V lost 0 bases to trimming and J lost 2 bases; unmatched junction nucleotides: 10. For the CDR3, the DNA is TGTGCCAGCAGCTTGGTGAATAGCGGGAGACCCCCCACAGATACGCAGTATTTT. Translation gives CASSLVNSGRPPTDTQYF.

The chain combines TRBV10-2 with TRBJ2-3; no reliable D call. Trimming cost V 3 bases and J 0 bases, with 13 bases left between them. This CDR3 has 16 amino acids. CDR1 and CDR2 from the germline V gene are WSHSY and SAAADI. In nucleotides, the CDR3 is TGCGCCAGCAGTGATACAGCCTATTCTAGCACAGATACGCAGTATTTT. Encoded protein: CASSDTAYSSTDTQYF.

The chain uses TRBV10-3 and TRBJ1-2, with no clear D. Trimming took off 0 bases at V and 8 bases at J, with 19 bases between the two ends. The CDR3 covers 16 residues. The germline CDR1 and CDR2 sequences are ENHRY and SYGVKD. CDR3: CAISESMTFISEGYTF. CDR3 nucleotides: TGTGCCATCAGTGAGTCAATGACTTTCATATCAGAGGGCTACACCTTC.

The V gene is TRBV28, the J gene TRBJ1-2; D might be TRBD1 (5 bases). This CDR3 region has 14 residues. Germline CDR1 MDHEN, CDR2 SYDVKM. Trimming took off 6 bases at V and 4 bases at J, with 15 bases between the two ends. The CDR3 here is CASRGRGRVYGYTF. The CDR3 bases are TGTGCCAGCAGGGGACGGGGACGGGTCTATGGCTACACCTTC.

This chain links TRBV29-1 with TRBJ2-7, with D tentatively TRBD2 (6 bases). The V end lost 6 bases, the J end lost 3 bases, and 15 bases lay between the germline ends. In germline, CDR1 is SQVTM, CDR2 ANQGSEA. CDR3 length equals 13 residues. Here the CDR3 reads CSVAQTRGYEQYF. CDR3 DNA: TGCAGCGTAGCTCAGACTAGGGGCTACGAGCAGTACTTC.

The chain combines TRBV28 with TRBJ2-5, with a weak D call TRBD2 (5 bases). The V and J ends lost 0 bases and 7 bases respectively, with 12 bases between them. This CDR3 has 14 amino acids. From germline, CDR1 is MDHEN and CDR2 SYDVKM. The CDR3 here is CASSLWEVGRTQYF. Here the CDR3 DNA reads TGTGCCAGCAGTTTATGGGAGGTGGGCCGGACCCAGTACTTC.

This clone was recorded only once. This chain joins TRBV4-1 and TRBJ2-5, with D tentatively TRBD1 (6 bases). The assigned J gene may be wrong: the sequence end matches TRBJ2-7 better. This CDR3 spans 14 amino acids. Germline V gene data show CDR1 as MGHRA and CDR2 as YSYEKL. CDR3 bases: TGCGCCAGCAGCCAAGAATCAGGGGCCTACGAGCAGTACTTC. This codes for CASSQESGAYEQYF.

The CDR3 bases are TGTGCCAGCAGTGATTGGGGGCCGACCCAAGAGACCCAGTACTTC. Amino acid sequence: CASSDWGPTQETQYF. J is TRBJ2-5 and V is TRBV25-1; TRBD1 is a possible D gene (6 bases). Trimming stripped 3 bases from V and 1 base from J, with 12 bases between. CDR3 length equals 15 residues. Germline V gene sequence: CDR1 MGHDK, CDR2 SYGVNS.